This TCR beta chain was sequenced during a study of cytotoxic CD8 clonotypes in ibrutinib-treated CLL. The study's findings and limits: The study found public clonotypes uncommon, contracting or stable on treatment. There were differences in sampling times between sustained-remission and progressing patients.

Ten or more counts support this clone. Antigen specificity is unknown. The intended depth for sequencing was 1 in 200,000 to 1 in 1 million T cells. The repertoire was sequenced with immunoSEQ multiplex PCR; TCRdb's copy has only in-frame clones and lacks some. This sample has more than 300,000 clones, with around four fifths found just once. TCR beta library input comprised roughly 1.9 micrograms of genomic DNA from cryopreserved PBMCs. Per germline, CDR1 KGHSH and CDR2 LQKENI. V lost 1 base and J lost 0, with 9 bases in between. The CDR3 loop spans 15 amino acids. This rearrangement joins TRBV18 to TRBJ1-1, with unresolved D. The material sequenced was PBMCs, taken before ibrutinib treatment. The source is a human donor with chronic lymphocytic leukemia. The CDR3 sequence: CASSPLGRLNTEAFF. CDR3 DNA: TGTGCCAGCTCACCACTCGGCAGGCTGAACACTGAAGCTTTCTTT. Variable domain in full (rest from reference TRBV18 and TRBJ1-1): NAGVMQNPRHLVRRRGQEARLRCSPMKGHSHVYWYRQLPEEGLKFMVYLQKENIIDESGMPKERFSAEFPKEGPSILRIQQVVRGDSAAYFCASSPLGRLNTEAFFGQGTRLTVV.